The 5 T cell receptor beta chains reported below all come from one sample, sequenced in a study of T cell responses to AZD1222 COVID-19 vaccine. The data were produced by immunoSEQ multiplex PCR, yet TCRdb's version contains in-frame clones alone and is incomplete. This sample yields 150,000 to 250,000 clones, of which about nine tenths are seen a single time; 3% to 3.5% belongs to the top ten. This sample comprised peripheral blood, obtained 28 days after the second AZD1222 dose. These TCRs come from an adult who received the AZD1222 COVID-19 vaccine.

This clone was detected only a few times. The J gene is TRBJ2-3, the V gene TRBV18; TRBD2 might be the D (6 bases). From germline, CDR1 is KGHSH and CDR2 LQKENI. Between the trimmed V and J ends, which lost 0 bases and 1 base, there was a span of 14 bases. The CDR3 is 17 amino acids. The CDR3 DNA sequence: TGTGCCAGCTCACCACCGAGTTGGGAGGTTGGCACAGATACGCAGTATTTT. The encoded protein is CASSPPSWEVGTDTQYF. The full variable domain, completed using reference TRBV18 and TRBJ2-3, is NAGVMQNPRHLVRRRGQEARLRCSPMKGHSHVYWYRQLPEEGLKFMVYLQKENIIDESGMPKERFSAEFPKEGPSILRIQQVVRGDSAAYFCASSPPSWEVGTDTQYFGPGTRLTVL.

This chain uses TRBV11-2 with TRBJ2-1; D gene unclear. The CDR3 extends over 12 amino acids. Trimming left V 3 bases short and J 5 bases short, with 5 bases between. Germline V gene lookup returns CDR1 SGHAT and CDR2 FQNNGV. CDR3 protein: CASSFLDNEQFF. The CDR3, as DNA: TGTGCCAGCAGCTTCCTAGACAATGAGCAGTTCTTC.

This chain's CDR3 is CATSDGGWETQYF. CDR3 nucleotide sequence: TGTGCCACCAGTGACGGCGGTTGGGAGACCCAGTACTTC. The chain has TRBV24-1 and TRBJ2-5; D not certain. The CDR3 spans 13 residues. V shed 4 bases and J shed 5 bases, with 10 bases lying between them. Germline V gene lookup returns CDR1 KGHDR and CDR2 SFDVKD.

The chain combines TRBV2 with TRBJ1-5, with 9 bases lining up with TRBD1. Germline V gene lookup returns CDR1 SNHLY and CDR2 FYNNEI. The CDR3 runs to 14 residues. V shed 7 bases and J 3 bases; nucleotides not matched to a gene: 4. The CDR3 is CASKTGGLNQPQHF. In nucleotides, the CDR3 is TGTGCCAGCAAGACAGGGGGTCTCAATCAGCCCCAGCATTTT.

The chain combines TRBV4-1 with TRBJ2-1; 7 bases map to TRBD2. The CDR3 contains 19 residues. The germline gives CDR1 MGHRA, CDR2 YSYEKL. V gave up 1 base and J gave up 8 bases; unmatched junction bases: 20. CDR3 sequence reads: CASSQGAAPSFGRYDEQFF. The CDR3 coding sequence is TGCGCCAGCAGCCAAGGGGCCGCCCCCTCCTTCGGGAGGTACGATGAGCAGTTCTTC.